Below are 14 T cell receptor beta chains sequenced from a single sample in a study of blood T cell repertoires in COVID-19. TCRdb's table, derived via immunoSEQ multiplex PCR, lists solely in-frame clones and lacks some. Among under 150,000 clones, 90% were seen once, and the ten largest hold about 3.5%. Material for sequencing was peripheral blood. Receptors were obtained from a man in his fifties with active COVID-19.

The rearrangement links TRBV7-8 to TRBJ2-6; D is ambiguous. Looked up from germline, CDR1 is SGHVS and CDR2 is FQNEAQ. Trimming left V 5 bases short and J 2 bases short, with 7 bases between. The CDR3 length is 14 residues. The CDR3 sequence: CASSLLTGANVLTF. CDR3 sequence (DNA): TGTGCCAGCAGCCTCCTAACTGGGGCCAACGTCCTGACTTTC.

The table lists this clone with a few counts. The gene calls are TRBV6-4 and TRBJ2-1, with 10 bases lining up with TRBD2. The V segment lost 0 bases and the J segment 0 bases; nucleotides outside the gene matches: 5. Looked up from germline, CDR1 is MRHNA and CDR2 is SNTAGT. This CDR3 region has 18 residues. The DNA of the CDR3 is TGTGCCAGCAGTGACTCGTCTAGCGGGGGCAGCTCCTACAATGAGCAGTTCTTC. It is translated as CASSDSSSGGSSYNEQFF.

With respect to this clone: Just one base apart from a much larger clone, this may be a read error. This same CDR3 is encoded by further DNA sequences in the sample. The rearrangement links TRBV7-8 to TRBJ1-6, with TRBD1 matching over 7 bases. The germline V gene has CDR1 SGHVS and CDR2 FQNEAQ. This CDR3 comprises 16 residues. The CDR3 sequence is CASRRDSSSYNSPLHF. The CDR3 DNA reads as TGTGCCAGCAGACGGGACAGTTCCTCCTATAATTCACCCCTCCATTTT.

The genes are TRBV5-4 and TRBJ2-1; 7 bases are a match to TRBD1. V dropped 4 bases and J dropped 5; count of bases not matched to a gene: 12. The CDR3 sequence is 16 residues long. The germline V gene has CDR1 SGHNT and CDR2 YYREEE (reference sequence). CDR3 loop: CASSPSPGGVHNEQFF. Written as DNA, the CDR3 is TGTGCCAGCAGCCCCTCCCCAGGGGGTGTCCACAATGAGCAGTTCTTC.

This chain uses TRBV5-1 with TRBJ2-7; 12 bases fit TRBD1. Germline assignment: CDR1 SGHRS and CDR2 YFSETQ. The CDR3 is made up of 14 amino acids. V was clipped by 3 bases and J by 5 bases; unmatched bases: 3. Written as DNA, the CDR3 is TGCGCCAGCAGCTGGGGGGACAGGGGGCACGAGCAGTACTTC. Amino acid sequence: CASSWGDRGHEQYF.

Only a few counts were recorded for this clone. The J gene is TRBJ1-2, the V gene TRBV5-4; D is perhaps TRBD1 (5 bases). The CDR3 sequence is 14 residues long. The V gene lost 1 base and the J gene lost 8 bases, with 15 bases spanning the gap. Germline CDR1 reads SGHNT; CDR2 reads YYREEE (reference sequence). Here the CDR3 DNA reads TGTGCCAGCAGCTTGCAGGGATTTGTGTACGGCTACACCTTC. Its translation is CASSLQGFVYGYTF.

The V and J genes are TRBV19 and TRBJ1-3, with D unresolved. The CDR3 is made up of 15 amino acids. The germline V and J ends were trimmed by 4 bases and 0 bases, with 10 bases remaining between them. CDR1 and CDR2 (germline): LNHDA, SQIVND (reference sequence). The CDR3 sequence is CASSRAVSSGNTIYF. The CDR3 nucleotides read TGTGCCAGTAGTAGGGCAGTCTCCTCTGGAAACACCATATATTTT.

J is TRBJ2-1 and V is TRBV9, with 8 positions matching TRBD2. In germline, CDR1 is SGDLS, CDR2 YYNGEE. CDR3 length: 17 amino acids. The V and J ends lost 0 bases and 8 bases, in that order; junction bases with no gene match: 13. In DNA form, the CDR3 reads TGTGCCAGCAGCGTAGGGTTTCGGGCGGGAGGAATCTATGAGCAGTTCTTC. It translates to CASSVGFRAGGIYEQFF. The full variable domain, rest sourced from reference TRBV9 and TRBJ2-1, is DSGVTQTPKHLITATGQRVTLRCSPRSGDLSVYWYQQSLDQGLQFLIQYYNGEERAKGNILERFSAQQFPDLHSELNLSSLELGDSALYFCASSVGFRAGGIYEQFFGPGTRLTVL.

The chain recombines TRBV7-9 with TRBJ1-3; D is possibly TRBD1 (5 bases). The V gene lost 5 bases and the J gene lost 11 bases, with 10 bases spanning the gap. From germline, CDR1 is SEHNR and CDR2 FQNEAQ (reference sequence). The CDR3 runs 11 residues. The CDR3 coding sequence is TGTGCCAGCAGCCAGGGTGTTGCCATATATTTT. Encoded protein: CASSQGVAIYF.

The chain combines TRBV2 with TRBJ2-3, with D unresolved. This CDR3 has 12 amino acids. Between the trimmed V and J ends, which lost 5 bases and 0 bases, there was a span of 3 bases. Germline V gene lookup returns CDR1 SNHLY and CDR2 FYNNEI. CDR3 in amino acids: CASSPSTDTQYF. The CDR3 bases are TGTGCCAGCAGTCCTAGCACAGATACGCAGTATTTT.

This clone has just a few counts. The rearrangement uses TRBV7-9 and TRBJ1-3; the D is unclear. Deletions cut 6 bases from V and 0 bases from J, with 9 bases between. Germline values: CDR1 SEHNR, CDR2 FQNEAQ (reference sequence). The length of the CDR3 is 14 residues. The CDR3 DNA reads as TGTGCCAGCAGTCCCCGGAGCTCTGGAAACACCATATATTTT. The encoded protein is CASSPRSSGNTIYF.

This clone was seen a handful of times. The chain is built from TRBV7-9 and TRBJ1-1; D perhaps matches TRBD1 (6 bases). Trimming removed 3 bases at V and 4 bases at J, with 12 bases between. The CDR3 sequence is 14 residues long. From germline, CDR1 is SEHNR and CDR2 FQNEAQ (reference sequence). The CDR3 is CASSFAGVATEAFF. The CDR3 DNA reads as TGTGCCAGCAGCTTCGCAGGGGTTGCCACTGAAGCTTTCTTT.

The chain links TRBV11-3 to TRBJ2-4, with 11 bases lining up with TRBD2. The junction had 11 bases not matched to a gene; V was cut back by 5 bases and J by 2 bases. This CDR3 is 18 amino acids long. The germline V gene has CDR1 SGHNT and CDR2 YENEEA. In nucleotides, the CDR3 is TGTGCCAGCAGCAGGGAACTAGCGGGAGAAGGGTCCAAAAACATTCAGTACTTC. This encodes CASSRELAGEGSKNIQYF. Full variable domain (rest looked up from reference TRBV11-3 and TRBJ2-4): EAGVVQSPRYKIIEKKQPVAFWCNPISGHNTLYWYLQNLGQGPELLIRYENEEAVDDSQLPKDRFSAERLKGVDSTLKIQPAELGDSAVYLCASSRELAGEGSKNIQYFGAGTRLSVL.

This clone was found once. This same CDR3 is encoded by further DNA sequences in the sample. The CDR3 is CASSLSGSYEQYV. The CDR3 DNA follows: TGTGCCAGCAGCTTAAGTGGGAGCTACGAGCAGTACGTC. The genes are TRBV11-2 and TRBJ2-7; D perhaps matches TRBD2 (5 bases). The CDR3 totals 13 residues. Trimming removed 2 bases at V and 3 bases at J, with 8 bases between. Looked up from germline, CDR1 is SGHAT and CDR2 is FQNNGV.